This is a list of T cell receptor beta chains from one sample in a study of blood T cell repertoires in COVID-19. The table came from immunoSEQ multiplex PCR; TCRdb's copy has only in-frame clones and leaves some out. The data contain about 150,000 clones, roughly nine tenths of them seen just once; the ten biggest clones take up 2.4%. The specimen was peripheral blood. All receptors derive from a woman between 65 and 79 years old with acute or convalescent COVID-19. Each CDR3 is given with its conserved first and last residue. A D gene is named only where the DNA matches it firmly. Only part of the rows carry a size: once, few, many, or a class if the clone is expanded.

D: NA
V: TRBV27
J: TRBJ1-4
size: NA
CDR3: CASSASSRATLYGEKLFF
DNA: TGTGCCAGCAGTGCCTCCTCCAGGGCTACGCTATATGGAGAAAAACTGTTTTTT

D: TRBD1
V: TRBV10-1
J: TRBJ1-6
size: NA
CDR3: CASSVGQGTNSPLHF
DNA: TGCGCCAGCAGTGTCGGACAGGGGACCAATTCACCCCTCCACTTT

D: TRBD1
V: TRBV6-1
J: TRBJ1-1
size: NA
CDR3: CASSTGGTEAFF
DNA: TGTGCCAGCAGTACAGGGGGTACTGAAGCTTTCTTT

D: TRBD1
V: TRBV27
J: TRBJ1-1
size: NA
CDR3: CASSAHRGRVAFF
DNA: TGTGCCAGCAGTGCACACAGGGGGCGCGTCGCTTTCTTT

D: TRBD1
V: TRBV25-1
J: TRBJ1-3
size: NA
CDR3: CASSYRGLGNTIYF
DNA: TGTGCCAGCAGCTACAGGGGGCTTGGAAACACCATATATTTT

D: TRBD1
V: TRBV7-9
J: TRBJ1-2
size: NA
CDR3: CASSRGQAGGYTF
DNA: TGTGCCAGCAGCCGAGGACAGGCGGGGGGCTACACCTTC

D: NA
V: TRBV10-1
J: TRBJ1-1
size: NA
CDR3: CASSNPRDTWGGAFF
DNA: TGCGCCAGCAGCAACCCCAGGGACACTTGGGGGGGAGCTTTCTTT

D: NA
V: TRBV9
J: TRBJ2-1
size: NA
CDR3: CASSADLTSYNEQFF
DNA: TGTGCCAGCAGCGCCGACTTGACTTCCTACAATGAGCAGTTCTTC

D: NA
V: TRBV2
J: TRBJ2-6
size: once
CDR3: CASREGQPSGANVLTF
DNA: TGTGCCAGCAGAGAAGGACAGCCCTCTGGGGCCAACGTCCTGACTTTC

D: TRBD1
V: TRBV5-5
J: TRBJ1-1
size: NA
CDR3: CASRREQGAGAFF
DNA: TGTGCCAGCCGCAGGGAACAGGGGGCCGGGGCTTTCTTT

D: NA
V: TRBV4-3
J: TRBJ1-2
size: NA
CDR3: CASSQDPGQSYGYTF
DNA: TGCGCCAGCAGCCAAGACCCCGGACAGAGCTATGGCTACACCTTC

D: NA
V: TRBV28
J: TRBJ1-2
size: NA
CDR3: CASSAGYGYTF
DNA: TGTGCCAGCAGTGCAGGGTATGGCTACACCTTC